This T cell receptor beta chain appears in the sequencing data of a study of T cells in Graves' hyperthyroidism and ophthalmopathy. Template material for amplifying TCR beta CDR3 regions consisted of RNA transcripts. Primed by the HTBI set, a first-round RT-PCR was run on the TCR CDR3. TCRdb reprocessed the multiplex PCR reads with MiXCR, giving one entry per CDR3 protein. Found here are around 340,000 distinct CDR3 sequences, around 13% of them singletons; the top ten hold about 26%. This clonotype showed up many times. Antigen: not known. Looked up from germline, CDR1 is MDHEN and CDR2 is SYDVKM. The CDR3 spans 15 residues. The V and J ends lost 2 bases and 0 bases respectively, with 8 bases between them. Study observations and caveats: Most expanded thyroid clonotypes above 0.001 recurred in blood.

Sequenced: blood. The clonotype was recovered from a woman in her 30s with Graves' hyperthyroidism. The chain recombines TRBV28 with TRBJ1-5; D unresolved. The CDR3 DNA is TGTGCCAGCAGTTTAACACAGTCTAGCAATCAGCCCCAGCATTTT. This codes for CASSLTQSSNQPQHF.